This entry lists 14 T cell receptor beta chains sequenced from one sample in a study of T cell responses to AZD1222 COVID-19 vaccine. Method: immunoSEQ multiplex PCR; TCRdb's copy keeps in-frame clones and lacks some. The sample carries around 100,000 clones, about nine tenths recorded once. The input for sequencing was peripheral blood, taken on day 0 of AZD1222 vaccination. The receptor source for this set is an adult in good health.

The rearrangement joins TRBV4-1 to TRBJ2-3; D possibly corresponds to TRBD2 (5 bases). The V and J ends lost 0 bases and 10 bases respectively, with 11 bases between them. CDR1 is MGHRA and CDR2 is YSYEKL in the germline V gene. The CDR3 is made up of 13 amino acids. The CDR3 DNA reads as TGCGCCAGCAGCCAAGATTTTCTAGCTTCGCAGTATTTT. This sequence encodes CASSQDFLASQYF.

The chain couples TRBV2 to TRBJ1-6; 9 bases align to TRBD1. The germline V gene has CDR1 SNHLY and CDR2 FYNNEI. Losses at the gene ends were 6 bases for V and 8 bases for J; bases not matched to a gene: 8. CDR3 length equals 15 residues. Here the CDR3 reads CASSTGGLGYSPLHF. In DNA form, the CDR3 reads TGTGCCAGCAGCACAGGGGGCCTAGGGTATTCACCCCTCCACTTT.

The rearrangement links TRBV28 to TRBJ1-2; no clear D. The V gene's germline CDR1 is MDHEN and CDR2 SYDVKM. The CDR3 length is 15 residues. V was shortened by 0 bases and J by 0 bases, with 8 bases between the two germline ends. CDR3 DNA sequence: TGTGCCAGCAGTTTATGGGATACAGCTAACTATGGCTACACCTTC. It encodes CASSLWDTANYGYTF.

This clone was counted once. The V call is TRBV28, the J call TRBJ1-1; D uncertain. The V gene lost 5 bases and the J gene lost 0 bases, with 28 bases spanning the gap. The CDR3 loop spans 20 amino acids. Per the germline V gene, CDR1 is MDHEN and CDR2 is SYDVKM. CDR3 nucleotide sequence: TGTGCCAGCAGTCCCAGTACCCTGGCAGGAGCACTTGACATGAACACTGAAGCTTTCTTT. Its protein is CASSPSTLAGALDMNTEAFF.

The table lists this clone with a count of one. The chain couples TRBV7-2 to TRBJ1-6, with D possibly matching TRBD1 (6 bases). The CDR3 consists of 15 residues. Per germline, CDR1 SGHTA and CDR2 FQGNSA. The V and J ends lost 8 bases and 5 bases respectively, with 16 bases between them. The CDR3 is CASAIMSGDNSPLHF. The DNA of the CDR3 is TGTGCCAGCGCCATAATGTCAGGGGATAATTCACCCCTCCACTTT.

The J gene is TRBJ1-1, the V gene TRBV15; no reliable D call. V was trimmed by 1 base and J by 7 bases, leaving 19 bases between them. The CDR3 contains 16 residues. The germline gives CDR1 LNHNV, CDR2 YYDKDF (reference sequence). The CDR3 loop is CATSRGVGRETIEAFF. CDR3 in DNA: TGTGCCACCAGCAGAGGGGTCGGCAGAGAAACTATTGAAGCTTTCTTT.

This clone occurred a few times. The V call is TRBV6-5, the J call TRBJ2-7; 7 bases align to TRBD1. The CDR3 totals 14 residues. Trimming cost V 9 bases and J 2 bases; bases outside gene matches: 10. Germline V lookup: CDR1 MNHEY, CDR2 SVGAGI. The CDR3 is CARGTESITYEQYF. The DNA of the CDR3 is TGTGCCAGGGGGACAGAGTCGATTACCTACGAGCAGTACTTC.

This chain joins TRBV4-2 and TRBJ1-1; D remains unclear. The CDR3 sequence is 15 residues long. The germline V gene encodes CDR1 LGHNA and CDR2 YNFKEQ. Trimming removed 0 bases from V and 5 bases from J, with 13 bases in between. The DNA of the CDR3 is TGTGCCAGCAGCCAAGATCCGGACCTCGCGACTGAAGCTTTCTTT. Its protein is CASSQDPDLATEAFF.

The chain is built from TRBV14 and TRBJ2-3, with unresolved D. V was cut by 4 bases and J by 0 bases, with 8 bases left in between. The CDR3 is 14 amino acids. The V gene's germline CDR1 is SGHDN and CDR2 FVKESK. The CDR3 sequence is CASSPQISTDTQYF. Here the CDR3 DNA reads TGTGCCAGCAGCCCGCAGATCAGCACAGATACGCAGTATTTT.

In its sample, this clone was seen once. CDR3 sequence: CATGGSAGELFF. The CDR3 region has the DNA TGTGCCACGGGGGGTAGTGCCGGGGAGCTGTTTTTT. The V call is TRBV24-1, the J call TRBJ2-2, with D possibly matching TRBD2 (6 bases). The CDR3 contains 12 residues. CDR1 KGHDR and CDR2 SFDVKD come from the germline V gene. V dropped 10 bases and J dropped 6 bases, with 11 bases sitting between them.

CDR3 protein: CASSSPQGGNEKLFF. DNA of the CDR3: TGTGCCAGCAGTTCACCACAGGGGGGAAATGAAAAACTGTTTTTT. This chain connects TRBV28 to TRBJ1-4, with 8 bases lining up with TRBD1. V dropped 4 bases and J dropped 5; count of bases not matched to a gene: 6. The CDR3 is 15 residues long. From germline, CDR1 is MDHEN and CDR2 SYDVKM.

The V call is TRBV2, the J call TRBJ2-3; D uncertain. The CDR3 runs 11 residues. Germline assignment: CDR1 SNHLY and CDR2 FYNNEI. V dropped 8 bases and J dropped 2 bases, with 5 bases sitting between them. CDR3 sequence reads: CASSLTDTQYF. The CDR3 DNA sequence: TGTGCCAGCTCCCTCACAGATACGCAGTATTTT. Full variable domain (remainder filled in from reference TRBV2 and TRBJ2-3): EPEVTQTPSHQVTQMGQEVILRCVPISNHLYFYWYRQILGQKVEFLVSFYNNEISEKSEIFDDQFSVERPDGSNFTLKIRSTKLEDSAMYFCASSLTDTQYFGPGTRLTVL.

CDR3 nucleotides: TGTGCCAGCAGGATCGACAGCTACGAGCAGTACTTC. Protein product: CASRIDSYEQYF. The chain recombines TRBV2 with TRBJ2-7; TRBD1 is a possible D gene (5 bases). The CDR3 has 12 residues. The V end was cut by 6 bases, the J end by 3 bases, with 9 bases between. Germline CDR1 and CDR2: SNHLY and FYNNEI.

The rearrangement uses TRBV20-1 and TRBJ2-7; D uncertain. With 6 bases removed from V and 0 bases from J, the gap between germline ends came to 6 bases. This CDR3 comprises 11 residues. Germline V gene sequence: CDR1 DFQATT, CDR2 SNEGSKA (reference sequence). The CDR3 here is CSALSSYEQYF. The CDR3 nucleotides read TGCAGTGCCTTGAGCTCCTACGAGCAGTACTTC.